The clone carrying this T cell receptor beta chain was detected ten times or more. What it recognizes is unknown. Naive CD8 cells, CD45RO-negative and positively selected for CCR7, excluded terminally differentiated effector memory CD45RA+ cells. Nashville, Tennessee was home to all donors, who were Caucasian adults. The sample is drawn from a study of shared clonotypes between healthy human individuals. Study-wide findings and caveats: Among the subsets, naive ones generally showed larger estimated richness than memory ones. Clonotypes not shared had lower generation probabilities than those common to all four donors.

Sequenced by immunoSEQ multiplex PCR; TCRdb stores in-frame clones only, minus some. Here the sample spans some 740,000 clones, 90% to 95% being singletons. The V end lost 1 base, the J end lost 2 bases, and 16 bases lay between the germline ends. Germline V lookup: CDR1 SGDLS, CDR2 YYNGEE. The CDR3 length is 16 residues. The sequenced sample was naive CD8+ T cells sorted from blood. The chain couples TRBV9 to TRBJ2-7; possible D gene TRBD2, 5 bases. This TCR derives from a man aged 30 to 39 in good health. This CDR3 reads CASSVLWSGYPYEQYF. CDR3 nucleotide sequence: TGTGCCAGCAGCGTACTTTGGAGCGGCTACCCCTACGAGCAGTACTTC.